This T cell receptor beta chain appears in the sequencing data of a study of T cells after yellow fever vaccination. This clonotype was counted at least ten times. TCRdb fed the 5' RACE reads into MiXCR, producing one record per CDR3 protein. The sample yields about 320,000 distinct CDR3 sequences, 3.5% to 4.5% seen once. This CDR3 is 15 amino acids long. Germline-derived CDR1 and CDR2 are KGHDR and SFDVKD. The germline V and J ends were trimmed by 2 bases and 5 bases, with 12 bases remaining between them. Source: PBMCs, taken 15 days after the yellow fever booster vaccination. This sequence joins TRBV24-1 and TRBJ2-1, with a tentative D call TRBD1 (6 bases). The receptor comes from a man aged 18-30 years who received the YFV17D yellow fever vaccine. In DNA, the CDR3 is TGTGCCACCAGTGATTCTCACAGGGACAACAATGAGCAGTTCTTC. It translates to CATSDSHRDNNEQFF.